Below, one TCR beta chain is given with its context. This sample stems from a study of blood T cell repertoires in COVID-19. V was shortened by 4 bases and J by 9 bases, with 14 bases between the two germline ends. Germline V gene sequence: CDR1 SGHKS, CDR2 YYEKEE (reference sequence). The CDR3 loop spans 12 amino acids. Clones were sequenced by immunoSEQ multiplex PCR, and TCRdb holds only the in-frame ones, with some missing. The data show over 300,000 clones, with 90% seen just once and 6.5% held by the top ten. This clonotype was obtained from a man aged 18 to 30 with active or convalescent COVID-19. Sequencing used peripheral blood. The chain couples TRBV5-5 to TRBJ2-7; a weak D match, TRBD2 (6 bases). Here the CDR3 reads CASSTITGVQYF. In DNA form, the CDR3 reads TGTGCCAGCAGCACGATTACGGGGGTGCAGTACTTC.